The TCR beta chain under discussion was sequenced for a study of blood T cell repertoires in COVID-19 (dated by TCRdb to the early 2020s). Regarding the complete study: Collaborator samples came from the United States, Italy and Spain and covered acute and convalescent phases of COVID-19. The prospective study material was composed of cDNA or gDNA derived from T cells, B-cell-depleted T cells, or PBMCs. Subjects who had been exposed to COVID-19, were actively infected with it, or had recovered from it provided the deeply sampled blood TCRbeta repertoires that made up the dataset. A freely available public database, intended as a resource for researchers studying the immune response to SARS-CoV-2, is where the repertoires were released. Samples came from the ongoing ImmuneRACE study (first 160 participants) plus 1,254 subjects from 6 global collaborators. Sample metadata almost always included a de-identified subject ID, COVID-19 status, age in years and sex. HLA class I and class II types, where available, came from metadata supplied by the sample provider rather than from assay-based typing. Paper-wide results and their limitations: The quantity of clinical and demographic metadata differed by source and by participant and was supplied without curation.

Whole blood was collected in K2EDTA tubes by collaborating institutions according to the institutions' own protocols. For TCRbeta analysis, collaborators shipped samples in one of three forms: frozen whole blood, isolated PBMCs, or DNA extracted from either of those sample types. The immunoSEQ Assay, a bias-controlled multiplex PCR, was used to amplify TCRbeta CDR3 regions from genomic DNA. The paper's data handling went like this. Nucleated cell counts per sample were estimated from amplification of reference gene primers within the assay. To quantify the absolute abundance of each unique TCRbeta CDR3 rearrangement, sequence reads were collapsed and filtered. For each sample, productive Simpson clonality was calculated as the square root of Simpson's diversity index over productive rearrangements. The table comes from immuneACCESS by way of TCRdb, which keeps in-frame sequences with V and J called. Part of the clones is missing from these tables; in studies checked, under half for an unresolved V gene and the rest for unknown reasons. V and J calls plus clone size are reproduced from that table; the DNA served to infer D and trimming. The sample table records about 34,000 clones; roughly 80% of these occur just once. Around 14% of the sample rests with the top ten.

CDR1 is given as MNHEY and CDR2 as SMNVEV, both from the germline V gene (reference sequence). V gives up 6 bases and J gives up 2 bases, and the segment between their germline ends measures 28 bases. Taken from cysteine to phenylalanine, the CDR3 has 19 residues. CDR3 DNA only is kept here, 57 bases in frame from base 1. With regard to this clone: Its cognate antigen has yet to be identified. It has no much larger one-base neighbor in the sample; base qualities were not kept.

In this chain, TRBV27 is recombined with TRBJ1-2, and possibly TRBD1, on 6 matching bases. Sequenced input: peripheral blood. This receptor was obtained from an older woman with acute or convalescent COVID-19. The nucleotide sequence is given as TGTGCCAGCAGCTATTTTCTGACAGGAGTGTGGCTCCAGAACTATGGCTACACCTTC. The encoded protein is CASSYFLTGVWLQNYGYTF.